This entry describes one TCR beta chain. The source of the sample is a study of blood T cell repertoires in COVID-19. The CDR3 runs 14 residues. V lost 2 bases, J lost 6 bases, and 11 bases lay in between. CDR1 is SEHNR, CDR2 FQNEAQ, per germline (reference sequence). The method was immunoSEQ multiplex PCR; TCRdb's version includes in-frame clones alone and lacks a portion of them. Of about 100,000 clones detected, approximately 81% appear once; the ten largest clones hold about 13%. The sequenced sample consisted of peripheral blood. The chain recombines TRBV7-9 with TRBJ2-1; no firm D call. The clonotype was recovered from a human donor in a cohort sampled during active COVID-19. In nucleotides, the CDR3 is TGTGCCAGCAGCTTACAGGTGACCCCCAATGAGCAGTTCTTC. This encodes CASSLQVTPNEQFF.